A selection of T cell receptor beta chains follows, all from one sample in a study of blood T cell repertoires in COVID-19. Some clones are missing from TCRdb's copy, which holds only in-frame ones; the method was immunoSEQ multiplex PCR. The data show roughly 22,000 clones, with more than 80% seen just once and about 2.5% held by the top ten. Sequencing used peripheral blood. These TCRs come from a woman in her 70s with COVID-19, enrolled during active disease. The CDR3 runs from the conserved cysteine through the conserved F or W. The D gene is left open where the match is weak. Clone size is given for some rows only: seen once, a few or many times, or a class if the clone is expanded.

d_call: TRBD1; clone_size: -; j_call: TRBJ1-6; v_call: TRBV6-5; cdr3_aa: CASRQGQANSPLHF; cdr3_nt: TGTGCCAGCAGACAGGGACAGGCGAACTCACCCCTCCACTTT
d_call: -; clone_size: -; j_call: TRBJ1-6; v_call: TRBV27; cdr3_aa: CASSLSNAGRYNSPLHF; cdr3_nt: TGTGCCAGCAGTTTATCCAACGCGGGAAGGTATAATTCACCCCTCCACTTT
d_call: TRBD1; clone_size: -; j_call: TRBJ2-2; v_call: TRBV4-3; cdr3_aa: CASSRAGTGETGELFF; cdr3_nt: TGCGCCAGCAGCCGCGCCGGGACAGGGGAAACCGGGGAGCTGTTTTTT
d_call: -; clone_size: few; j_call: TRBJ1-1; v_call: TRBV7-7; cdr3_aa: CASSQHQDSEAFF; cdr3_nt: TGTGCCAGCAGCCAACACCAGGACAGTGAAGCTTTCTTT
d_call: -; clone_size: -; j_call: TRBJ2-3; v_call: TRBV7-9; cdr3_aa: CASSLDAGGADTQYF; cdr3_nt: TGTGCCAGCAGCTTAGATGCTGGGGGCGCGGATACGCAGTATTTT
d_call: -; clone_size: -; j_call: TRBJ1-1; v_call: TRBV29-1; cdr3_aa: CSVADSHTEAFF; cdr3_nt: TGCAGCGTCGCCGACAGCCACACTGAAGCTTTCTTT
d_call: -; clone_size: -; j_call: TRBJ2-3; v_call: TRBV5-6; cdr3_aa: CASSVDRADTQYF; cdr3_nt: TGTGCCAGCAGCGTGGACAGAGCAGATACGCAGTATTTT
d_call: -; clone_size: -; j_call: TRBJ1-6; v_call: TRBV7-6; cdr3_aa: CASSLRVEGDNSPLHF; cdr3_nt: TGTGCCAGCAGCTTACGGGTGGAAGGCGATAATTCACCCCTCCACTTT
d_call: TRBD2; clone_size: -; j_call: TRBJ2-1; v_call: TRBV12-3/TRBV12-4; cdr3_aa: CASSLALASGWFF; cdr3_nt: TGTGCCAGCAGTTTAGCGTTGGCTAGCGGGTGGTTCTTC
d_call: TRBD2; clone_size: -; j_call: TRBJ2-3; v_call: TRBV9; cdr3_aa: CASSVTSGGDTQYF; cdr3_nt: TGTGCCAGCAGCGTTACTAGCGGGGGGGATACGCAGTATTTT
d_call: -; clone_size: -; j_call: TRBJ1-4; v_call: TRBV15; cdr3_aa: CATSRDGGDGEKLFF; cdr3_nt: TGTGCCACCAGCAGAGATGGGGGGGATGGTGAAAAACTGTTTTTT
d_call: -; clone_size: -; j_call: TRBJ1-3; v_call: TRBV28; cdr3_aa: CASSPTGQFLSGNTIYF; cdr3_nt: TGTGCCAGCAGCCCAACCGGACAATTCCTCTCTGGAAACACCATATATTTT
d_call: -; clone_size: -; j_call: TRBJ1-1; v_call: TRBV4-1; cdr3_aa: CASSQVPAVTEAFF; cdr3_nt: TGCGCCAGCAGCCAAGTTCCTGCAGTAACTGAAGCTTTCTTT
d_call: -; clone_size: -; j_call: TRBJ1-1; v_call: TRBV5-6; cdr3_aa: CASSLFGGLAFF; cdr3_nt: TGTGCCAGCAGCTTGTTTGGGGGCTTGGCTTTCTTT
d_call: TRBD1; clone_size: -; j_call: TRBJ2-1; v_call: TRBV27; cdr3_aa: CASSTGVSSYNEQFF; cdr3_nt: TGTGCCAGCAGTACAGGGGTATCCTCCTACAATGAGCAGTTCTTC
d_call: -; clone_size: -; j_call: TRBJ2-7; v_call: TRBV7-2; cdr3_aa: CASSLRLDYEQYF; cdr3_nt: TGTGCCAGCAGCTTAAGACTCGACTACGAGCAGTACTTC
d_call: -; clone_size: -; j_call: TRBJ1-3; v_call: TRBV7-8; cdr3_aa: CASSYRGSGNTIYF; cdr3_nt: TGTGCCAGCAGCTACCGCGGCTCTGGAAACACCATATATTTT
d_call: -; clone_size: -; j_call: TRBJ2-7; v_call: TRBV6-5; cdr3_aa: CASSQGRVGYEQYF; cdr3_nt: TGTGCCAGCTCCCAGGGCAGGGTAGGGTACGAGCAGTACTTC
d_call: -; clone_size: -; j_call: TRBJ1-4; v_call: TRBV19; cdr3_aa: CASTKQGPNEKLFF; cdr3_nt: TGTGCCAGTACTAAACAGGGACCTAATGAAAAACTGTTTTTT
d_call: -; clone_size: -; j_call: TRBJ1-2; v_call: TRBV6-5; cdr3_aa: CASSPGWGYGYTF; cdr3_nt: TGTGCCAGCAGTCCGGGGTGGGGCTATGGCTACACCTTC
d_call: -; clone_size: -; j_call: TRBJ1-1; v_call: TRBV27; cdr3_aa: CASSSGIMNTEAFF; cdr3_nt: TGTGCCAGCAGCTCGGGGATCATGAACACTGAAGCTTTCTTT
d_call: TRBD2; clone_size: -; j_call: TRBJ2-5; v_call: TRBV27; cdr3_aa: CASSARTSGSRETQYF; cdr3_nt: TGTGCCAGCAGTGCGCGGACTAGCGGCTCCCGGGAGACCCAGTACTTC
d_call: -; clone_size: -; j_call: TRBJ2-3; v_call: TRBV5-5; cdr3_aa: CASRSGGRGTDTQYF; cdr3_nt: TGTGCCAGCAGATCCGGGGGAAGAGGCACAGATACGCAGTATTTT
d_call: TRBD2; clone_size: -; j_call: TRBJ2-1; v_call: TRBV7-9; cdr3_aa: CASSSDEGLAGGPGNEQFF; cdr3_nt: TGTGCCAGCAGCTCCGACGAAGGACTAGCGGGGGGGCCCGGCAATGAGCAGTTCTTC
d_call: -; clone_size: few; j_call: TRBJ2-2; v_call: TRBV11-3; cdr3_aa: CASSHRDTWEGELFF; cdr3_nt: TGTGCCAGCAGTCACCGGGACACCTGGGAAGGGGAGCTGTTTTTT
d_call: TRBD2; clone_size: -; j_call: TRBJ2-1; v_call: TRBV5-5; cdr3_aa: CASSLTSGINEQFF; cdr3_nt: TGTGCCAGCAGCTTAACTAGCGGGATCAATGAGCAGTTCTTC
d_call: TRBD2; clone_size: -; j_call: TRBJ2-5; v_call: TRBV11-2; cdr3_aa: CASSFSTYGLGETQYF; cdr3_nt: TGTGCCAGCAGCTTCTCCACCTACGGACTAGGAGAGACCCAGTACTTC
d_call: -; clone_size: few; j_call: TRBJ2-7; v_call: TRBV6-2/TRBV6-3; cdr3_aa: CASSYLENSYEQYF; cdr3_nt: TGTGCCAGCAGTTACTTAGAGAACTCCTACGAGCAGTACTTC
d_call: TRBD2; clone_size: once; j_call: TRBJ2-1; v_call: TRBV9; cdr3_aa: CASSVDSGALNEQFF; cdr3_nt: TGTGCCAGCAGCGTAGACAGCGGGGCTCTCAATGAGCAGTTCTTC
d_call: -; clone_size: once; j_call: TRBJ1-4; v_call: TRBV7-9; cdr3_aa: CASSPSGGATNEKLFF; cdr3_nt: TGTGCCAGCAGCCCTTCCGGCGGCGCAACTAATGAAAAACTGTTTTTT
d_call: -; clone_size: -; j_call: TRBJ1-2; v_call: TRBV4-2; cdr3_aa: CASSQAEGSYGYTF; cdr3_nt: TGTGCCAGCAGCCAGGCGGAGGGAAGTTATGGCTACACCTTC
d_call: -; clone_size: -; j_call: TRBJ1-4; v_call: TRBV18; cdr3_aa: CASSPGDFEKLFF; cdr3_nt: TGTGCCAGCTCACCGGGGGACTTTGAAAAACTGTTTTTT
d_call: TRBD1; clone_size: -; j_call: TRBJ1-1; v_call: TRBV10-3; cdr3_aa: CAVRSRGMNTEAFF; cdr3_nt: TGTGCCGTTAGATCCAGGGGGATGAACACTGAAGCTTTCTTT
d_call: TRBD2; clone_size: -; j_call: TRBJ2-4; v_call: TRBV28; cdr3_aa: CASSHTSSGSEKNIQYF; cdr3_nt: TGTGCCAGCAGTCATACCTCTAGCGGGAGCGAAAAAAACATTCAGTACTTC
d_call: -; clone_size: -; j_call: TRBJ1-4; v_call: TRBV9; cdr3_aa: CASSVGLGGEKLFF; cdr3_nt: TGTGCCAGCAGCGTAGGTCTAGGTGGTGAAAAACTGTTTTTT
d_call: -; clone_size: -; j_call: TRBJ1-5; v_call: TRBV4-3; cdr3_aa: CASSQYRDQPQHF; cdr3_nt: TGCGCCAGCAGCCAATACCGGGATCAGCCCCAGCATTTT
d_call: TRBD2; clone_size: -; j_call: TRBJ2-1; v_call: TRBV19; cdr3_aa: CASSTGTSGRVNEQFF; cdr3_nt: TGTGCCAGTAGTACCGGGACTAGCGGGAGGGTTAATGAGCAGTTCTTC
d_call: TRBD1; clone_size: -; j_call: TRBJ1-5; v_call: TRBV6-1; cdr3_aa: CASSDDRGRQPQHF; cdr3_nt: TGTGCCAGCAGTGACGACAGGGGTAGGCAGCCCCAGCATTTT
d_call: -; clone_size: -; j_call: TRBJ1-3; v_call: TRBV3-1/TRBV3-2; cdr3_aa: CASSQDTYLLRGNTIYF; cdr3_nt: TGTGCCAGCAGCCAAGATACGTACCTACTAAGGGGAAACACCATATATTTT
d_call: TRBD1; clone_size: -; j_call: TRBJ2-7; v_call: TRBV7-8; cdr3_aa: CASSLVYSYDRGHDEQYF; cdr3_nt: TGTGCCAGCAGCTTAGTCTACTCGTATGACAGGGGGCATGACGAGCAGTACTTC
d_call: TRBD1; clone_size: -; j_call: TRBJ1-2; v_call: TRBV29-1; cdr3_aa: CSVSAGGQASNYGYTF; cdr3_nt: TGCAGCGTATCTGCAGGGGGCCAGGCCAGTAACTATGGCTACACCTTC
d_call: TRBD2; clone_size: -; j_call: TRBJ2-3; v_call: TRBV7-9; cdr3_aa: CASSTREGQSTDTQYF; cdr3_nt: TGTGCCAGCAGCACCCGGGAGGGACAAAGCACAGATACGCAGTATTTT
d_call: TRBD1; clone_size: -; j_call: TRBJ1-1; v_call: TRBV12-3/TRBV12-4; cdr3_aa: CASRTGLEAFF; cdr3_nt: TGTGCCAGCAGGACAGGGTTAGAAGCTTTCTTT
d_call: TRBD1; clone_size: -; j_call: TRBJ2-2; v_call: TRBV5-4; cdr3_aa: CASSSYRGQDTGELFF; cdr3_nt: TGTGCCAGCAGCTCTTACAGGGGGCAAGACACCGGGGAGCTGTTTTTT
d_call: -; clone_size: medium-sized; j_call: TRBJ1-6; v_call: TRBV6-5; cdr3_aa: CASTWRTDNSPLHF; cdr3_nt: TGTGCCAGCACCTGGCGGACAGATAATTCACCCCTCCACTTT
d_call: -; clone_size: -; j_call: TRBJ1-6; v_call: TRBV6-5; cdr3_aa: CASSTRGLPNSPLHF; cdr3_nt: TGTGCCAGCTCAACCCGAGGGTTACCAAATTCACCCCTCCACTTT
d_call: -; clone_size: -; j_call: TRBJ2-3; v_call: TRBV7-6; cdr3_aa: CASSRLASVTDTQYF; cdr3_nt: TGTGCCAGCAGCAGATTGGCCTCCGTCACAGATACGCAGTATTTT
d_call: -; clone_size: -; j_call: TRBJ2-1; v_call: TRBV7-6; cdr3_aa: CASSLIGEQFF; cdr3_nt: TGTGCCAGCAGCTTAATTGGCGAGCAGTTCTTC
d_call: TRBD1; clone_size: -; j_call: TRBJ1-4; v_call: TRBV27; cdr3_aa: CASSPPGQGAKLFF; cdr3_nt: TGTGCCAGCAGTCCCCCGGGACAGGGGGCGAAACTGTTTTTT
d_call: -; clone_size: -; j_call: TRBJ2-3; v_call: TRBV28; cdr3_aa: CASSLGGRLIDTQYF; cdr3_nt: TGTGCCAGCAGTTTAGGAGGACGGTTAATCGATACGCAGTATTTT